A single sample gave rise to the 8 T cell receptor beta chains below, sequenced in a study of Ad26.COV2.S vaccination and SARS-CoV-2 variants. Generated by immunoSEQ multiplex PCR, the TCRdb table keeps only in-frame clones and is missing some. The sample yields about 400,000 clones, over 80% seen once. Treatment of the sample: 15 to 20 received Ad26.COV2.S at low or high dose, single or two shots; five or six received placebo; per-sample allocation not given. Sample collection was performed on day 63 after the first vaccine or placebo injection. The material was peripheral blood, obtained in a trial of Ad26.COV2.S vaccine versus placebo. The receptors shown here come from a person between 18 and 59 years old who received the Ad26.COV2.S COVID-19 vaccine or a placebo.

The chain combines TRBV28 with TRBJ1-5; a weak D match, TRBD1 (6 bases). Germline lookup yields CDR1 MDHEN and CDR2 SYDVKM. The CDR3 length is 14 residues. The V end was cut by 3 bases, the J end by 3 bases, with 9 bases between. Here the CDR3 reads CASSFRGLNQPQHF. CDR3 in DNA: TGTGCCAGCAGTTTTCGGGGGCTCAATCAGCCCCAGCATTTT.

This clone was seen a few times. The V and J genes are TRBV6-5 and TRBJ1-2; the D gene is possibly TRBD1 (6 bases). Germline V CDR1 and CDR2: MNHEY, SVGAGI. This CDR3 is 14 amino acids long. The V end was cut by 8 bases, the J end by 8 bases, with 21 bases between. The chain's CDR3 is CASSDPGTFRGYTF. In nucleotides, the CDR3 is TGTGCCAGCTCTGATCCCGGGACATTCAGAGGCTACACCTTC.

In the case of this clone: Within the sample, other DNA sequences also encode this same CDR3. The J gene is TRBJ2-1, the V gene TRBV27, with 11 bases aligning to TRBD2. V was clipped by 5 bases and J by 3 bases; unmatched bases: 3. Germline V CDR1 and CDR2: MNHEY, SMNVEV (reference sequence). The CDR3 spans 15 residues. The CDR3 sequence is CASSTLAGGYNEQFF. Written as DNA, the CDR3 is TGTGCCAGCAGTACTCTAGCGGGGGGCTACAATGAGCAGTTCTTC.

The rearrangement links TRBV5-5 to TRBJ1-5; the match to TRBD1 covers 8 bases. CDR3 length: 15 amino acids. The ends lost 4 bases at V and 6 bases at J; junction bases unmatched: 9. CDR1 and CDR2 (germline): SGHKS, YYEKEE (reference sequence). CDR3 loop: CASSPEDRDSQPQHF. The CDR3 bases are TGTGCCAGCAGCCCGGAGGACAGGGATAGTCAGCCCCAGCATTTT.

The J gene is TRBJ1-2, the V gene TRBV5-6, with TRBD1 as a possible D gene (5 bases). V shed 0 bases and J shed 6 bases, with 15 bases lying between them. CDR1 and CDR2 from the germline V gene are SGHDT and YYEEEE. This CDR3 has 15 residues. DNA for the CDR3: TGTGCCAGCAGCTTGGGCTCGGGGGTGCAGAATGGCTACACCTTC. It specifies CASSLGSGVQNGYTF.

This chain uses TRBV5-1 with TRBJ2-1; D remains ambiguous. The CDR3 totals 19 residues. Trimming cost V 0 bases and J 2 bases, with 21 bases left between them. Germline V gene lookup returns CDR1 SGHRS and CDR2 YFSETQ. The CDR3 is CASSLGFSTDAAPYNEQFF. The CDR3 bases are TGCGCCAGCAGCTTGGGCTTTTCGACCGACGCCGCACCCTACAATGAGCAGTTCTTC.

The table lists this clone with a count of one. This rearrangement joins TRBV12-3 or TRBV12-4 to TRBJ2-7; unclear D gene. V lost 8 bases and J 4 bases, leaving 9 bases between the germline ends. This CDR3 region has 11 residues. The CDR3 is CASSSAYEQYF. CDR3 nucleotide sequence: TGTGCCAGCTCCTCAGCTTACGAGCAGTACTTC.

The chain links TRBV14 to TRBJ1-3, with D tentatively TRBD1 (5 bases). Germline V gives CDR1 SGHDN, CDR2 FVKESK. Trimming shortened V by 4 bases and J by 0 bases, and 13 bases separated the two germline ends. The CDR3 loop spans 16 amino acids. In DNA, the CDR3 is TGTGCCAGCAGCCGAAATCAGGGTCTCTCTGGAAACACCATATATTTT. Translating it yields CASSRNQGLSGNTIYF.